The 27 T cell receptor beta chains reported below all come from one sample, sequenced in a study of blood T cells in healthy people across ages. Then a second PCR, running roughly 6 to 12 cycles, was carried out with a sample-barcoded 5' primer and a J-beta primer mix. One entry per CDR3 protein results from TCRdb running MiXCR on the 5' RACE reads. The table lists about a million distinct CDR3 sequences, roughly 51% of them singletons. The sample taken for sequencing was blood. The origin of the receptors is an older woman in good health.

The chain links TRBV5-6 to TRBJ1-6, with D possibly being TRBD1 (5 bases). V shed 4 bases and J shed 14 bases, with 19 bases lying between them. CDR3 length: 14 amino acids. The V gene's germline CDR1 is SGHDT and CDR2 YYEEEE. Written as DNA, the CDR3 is TGTGCCAGCAGCACCGGACTCGCCTCAGGGTCCCTCCACTTT. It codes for CASSTGLASGSLHF. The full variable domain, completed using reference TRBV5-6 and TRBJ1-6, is DAGVTQSPTHLIKTRGQQVTLRCSPKSGHDTVSWYQQALGQGPQFIFQYYEEEERQRGNFPDRFSGHQFPNYSSELNVNALLLGDSALYLCASSTGLASGSLHFGNGTRLTVT.

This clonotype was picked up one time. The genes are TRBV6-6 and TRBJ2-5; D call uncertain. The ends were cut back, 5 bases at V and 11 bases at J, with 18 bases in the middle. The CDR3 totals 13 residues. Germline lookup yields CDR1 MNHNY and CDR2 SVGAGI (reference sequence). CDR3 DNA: TGTGCCAGCAGTGCTCTTGGGCGGAATGAGCAGTACTTC. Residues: CASSALGRNEQYF.

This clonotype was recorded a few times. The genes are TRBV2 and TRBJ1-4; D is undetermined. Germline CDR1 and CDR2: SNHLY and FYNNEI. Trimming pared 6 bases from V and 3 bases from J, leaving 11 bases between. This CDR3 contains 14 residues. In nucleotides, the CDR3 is TGTGCCAGCAGGATGAGACGGGCTAATGAAAAACTGTTTTTT. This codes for CASRMRRANEKLFF.

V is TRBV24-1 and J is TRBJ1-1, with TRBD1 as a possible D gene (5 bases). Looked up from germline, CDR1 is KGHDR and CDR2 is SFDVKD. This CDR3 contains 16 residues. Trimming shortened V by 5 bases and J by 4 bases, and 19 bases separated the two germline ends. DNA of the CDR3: TGTGCCACCAGTGCCAGAGGTGGCGGGGCTATCACTGAAGCTTTCTTT. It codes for CATSARGGGAITEAFF.

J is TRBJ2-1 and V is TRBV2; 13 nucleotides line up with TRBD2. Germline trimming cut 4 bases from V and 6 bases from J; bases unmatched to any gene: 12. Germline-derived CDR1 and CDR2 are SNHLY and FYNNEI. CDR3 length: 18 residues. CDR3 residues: CASSVGLGLAGVTNEQFF. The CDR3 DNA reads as TGTGCCAGCAGTGTAGGCCTTGGACTAGCGGGGGTTACCAATGAGCAGTTCTTC.

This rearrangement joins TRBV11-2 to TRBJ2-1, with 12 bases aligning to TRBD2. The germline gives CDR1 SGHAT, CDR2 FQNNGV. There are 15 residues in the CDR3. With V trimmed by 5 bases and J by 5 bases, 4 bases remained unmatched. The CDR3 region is CASSKTSGRNNEQFF. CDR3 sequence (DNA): TGTGCCAGCAGCAAAACTAGCGGGAGGAACAATGAGCAGTTCTTC.

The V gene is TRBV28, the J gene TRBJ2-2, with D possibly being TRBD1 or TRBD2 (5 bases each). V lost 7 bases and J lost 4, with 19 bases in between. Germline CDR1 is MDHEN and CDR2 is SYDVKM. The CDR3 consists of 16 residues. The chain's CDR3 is CASTGTLTLGTGELFF. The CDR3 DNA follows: TGTGCCAGCACCGGGACGCTCACTCTGGGCACCGGGGAGCTGTTTTTT. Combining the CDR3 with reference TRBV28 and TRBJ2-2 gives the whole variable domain DVKVTQSSRYLVKRTGEKVFLECVQDMDHENMFWYRQDPGLGLRLIYFSYDVKMKEKGDIPEGYSVSREKKERFSLILESASTNQTSMYLCASTGTLTLGTGELFFGEGSRLTVL.

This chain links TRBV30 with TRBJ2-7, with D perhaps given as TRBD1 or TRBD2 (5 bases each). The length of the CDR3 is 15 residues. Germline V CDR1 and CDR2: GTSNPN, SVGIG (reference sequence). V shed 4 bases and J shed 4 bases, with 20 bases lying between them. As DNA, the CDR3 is TGTGCCTGGAAGACCGTCGGGGCTAGAATGTACGAGCAGTACTTC. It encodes CAWKTVGARMYEQYF.

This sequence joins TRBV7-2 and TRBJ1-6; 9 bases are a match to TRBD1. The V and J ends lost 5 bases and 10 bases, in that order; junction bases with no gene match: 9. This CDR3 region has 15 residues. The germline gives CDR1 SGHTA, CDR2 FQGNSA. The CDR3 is CASSRDRAGVSPLHF. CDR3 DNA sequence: TGTGCCAGCAGCCGGGACAGGGCCGGAGTCTCACCCCTCCACTTT.

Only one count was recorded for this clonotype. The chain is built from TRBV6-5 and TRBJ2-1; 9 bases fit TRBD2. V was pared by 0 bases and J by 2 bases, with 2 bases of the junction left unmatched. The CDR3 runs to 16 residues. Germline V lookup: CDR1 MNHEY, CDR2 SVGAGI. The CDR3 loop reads CASSYSGTSPYNEQFF. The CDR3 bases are TGTGCCAGCAGTTACTCGGGGACTAGCCCCTACAATGAGCAGTTCTTC.

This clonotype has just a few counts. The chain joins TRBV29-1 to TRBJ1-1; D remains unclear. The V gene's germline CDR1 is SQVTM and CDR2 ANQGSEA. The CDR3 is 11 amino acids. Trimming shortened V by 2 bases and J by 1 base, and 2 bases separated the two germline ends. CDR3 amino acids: CSVERNTEAFF. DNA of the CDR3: TGCAGCGTTGAACGGAACACTGAAGCTTTCTTT.

The CDR3 nucleotides are TGTGCCAGCAGCCCGCAGCGGGACGGGACCCAGTACTTC. Translation: CASSPQRDGTQYF. V usage is TRBV7-2 and J usage is TRBJ2-5, with TRBD2 matching over 7 bases. The CDR3 covers 13 residues. Germline V gene lookup returns CDR1 SGHTA and CDR2 FQGNSA. Trimming cost V 5 bases and J 7 bases; bases outside gene matches: 7.

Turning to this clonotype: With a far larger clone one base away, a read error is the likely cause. In nucleotides, the CDR3 is TGTGCCAGCTCGCCGGGGGGAGAGACCCAGTTCTTC. This encodes CASSPGGETQFF. This chain joins TRBV6-5 and TRBJ2-5, with TRBD2 matching 7 bases. The J call is in doubt because the DNA end fits TRBJ2-1 better. The CDR3 has 12 amino acids. The germline V gene encodes CDR1 MNHEY and CDR2 SVGAGI.

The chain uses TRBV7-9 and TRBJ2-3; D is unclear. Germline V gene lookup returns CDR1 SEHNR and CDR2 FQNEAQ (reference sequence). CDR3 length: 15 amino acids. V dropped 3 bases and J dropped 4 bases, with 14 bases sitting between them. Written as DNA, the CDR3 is TGTGCCAGCAGCTTCCTCGAGAGGCTTTCAGATACGCAGTATTTT. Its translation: CASSFLERLSDTQYF.

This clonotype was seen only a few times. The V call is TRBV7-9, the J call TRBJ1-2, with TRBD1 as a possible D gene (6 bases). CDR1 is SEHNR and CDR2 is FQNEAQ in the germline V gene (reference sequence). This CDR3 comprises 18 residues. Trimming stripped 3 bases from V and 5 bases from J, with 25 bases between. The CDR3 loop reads CASSFLGAVEAASYGYTF. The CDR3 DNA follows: TGTGCCAGCAGCTTCCTGGGGGCTGTTGAAGCAGCCTCTTATGGCTACACCTTC.

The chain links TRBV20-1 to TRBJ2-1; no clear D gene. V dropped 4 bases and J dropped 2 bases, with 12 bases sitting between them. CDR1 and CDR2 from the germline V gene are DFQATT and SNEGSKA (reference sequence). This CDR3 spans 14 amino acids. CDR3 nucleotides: TGCAGTGCTATCCCGACTCATACCTACAATGAGCAGTTCTTC. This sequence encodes CSAIPTHTYNEQFF.

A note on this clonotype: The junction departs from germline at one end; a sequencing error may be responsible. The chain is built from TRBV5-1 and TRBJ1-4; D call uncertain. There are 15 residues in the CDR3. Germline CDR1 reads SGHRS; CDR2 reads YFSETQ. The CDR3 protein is CASSLGHPTNEKLFF. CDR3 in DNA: TGCGCCAGTAGCTTGGGTCACCCAACTAATGAAAAACTGTTTTTT.

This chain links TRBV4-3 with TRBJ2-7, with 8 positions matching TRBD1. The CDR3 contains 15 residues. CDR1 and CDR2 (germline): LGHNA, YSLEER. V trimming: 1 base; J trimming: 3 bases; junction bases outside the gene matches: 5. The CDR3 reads CASSQGQGNLYEQYF. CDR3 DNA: TGCGCCAGCAGCCAAGGACAGGGGAATCTCTACGAGCAGTACTTC.

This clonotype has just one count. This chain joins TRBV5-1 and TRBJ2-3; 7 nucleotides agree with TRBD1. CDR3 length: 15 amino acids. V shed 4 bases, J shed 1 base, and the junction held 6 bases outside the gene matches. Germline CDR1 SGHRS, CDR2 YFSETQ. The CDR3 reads CASSIQGLRTDTQYF. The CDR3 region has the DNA TGCGCCAGCAGCATACAGGGGCTTCGCACAGATACGCAGTATTTT.

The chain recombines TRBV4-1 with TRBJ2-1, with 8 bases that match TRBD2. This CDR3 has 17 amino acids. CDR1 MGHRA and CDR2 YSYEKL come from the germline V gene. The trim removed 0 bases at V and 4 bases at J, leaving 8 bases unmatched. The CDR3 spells CASSQDPWREDYNEQFF. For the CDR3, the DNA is TGCGCCAGCAGCCAAGATCCCTGGCGGGAGGATTACAATGAGCAGTTCTTC.

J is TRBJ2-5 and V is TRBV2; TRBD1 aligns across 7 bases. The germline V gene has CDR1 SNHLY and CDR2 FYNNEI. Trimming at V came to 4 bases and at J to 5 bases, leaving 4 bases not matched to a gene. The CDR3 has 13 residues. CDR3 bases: TGTGCCAGCAGTGGAGGGGGCGTGGAGACCCAGTACTTC. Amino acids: CASSGGGVETQYF. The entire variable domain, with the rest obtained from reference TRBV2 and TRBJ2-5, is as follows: EPEVTQTPSHQVTQMGQEVILRCVPISNHLYFYWYRQILGQKVEFLVSFYNNEISEKSEIFDDQFSVERPDGSNFTLKIRSTKLEDSAMYFCASSGGGVETQYFGPGTRLLVL.

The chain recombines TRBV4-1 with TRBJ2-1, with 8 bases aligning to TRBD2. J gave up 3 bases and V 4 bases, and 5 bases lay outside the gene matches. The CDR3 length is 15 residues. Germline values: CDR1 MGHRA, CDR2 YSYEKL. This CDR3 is CASSLGGESYNEQFF. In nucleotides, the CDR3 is TGCGCCAGCAGCCTCGGGGGGGAGAGCTACAATGAGCAGTTCTTC.

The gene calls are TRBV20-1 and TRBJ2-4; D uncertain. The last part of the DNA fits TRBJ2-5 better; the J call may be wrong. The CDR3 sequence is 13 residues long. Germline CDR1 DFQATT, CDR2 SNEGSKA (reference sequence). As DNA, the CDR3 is TGCAGTGCTCCCCCGACCCACGGAGAGACCCAGTACTTC. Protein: CSAPPTHGETQYF.

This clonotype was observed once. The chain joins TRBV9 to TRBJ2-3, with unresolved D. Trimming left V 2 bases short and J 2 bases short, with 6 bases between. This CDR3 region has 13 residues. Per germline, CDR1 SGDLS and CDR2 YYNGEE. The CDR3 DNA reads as TGTGCCAGCAGCGTTACGGACACAGATACGCAGTATTTT. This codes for CASSVTDTDTQYF.

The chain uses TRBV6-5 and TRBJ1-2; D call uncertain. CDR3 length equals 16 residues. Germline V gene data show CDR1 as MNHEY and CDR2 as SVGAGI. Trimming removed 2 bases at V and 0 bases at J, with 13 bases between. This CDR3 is CASSYSNRPSNYGYTF. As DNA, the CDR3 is TGTGCCAGCAGTTACAGCAACCGGCCTTCTAACTATGGCTACACCTTC.

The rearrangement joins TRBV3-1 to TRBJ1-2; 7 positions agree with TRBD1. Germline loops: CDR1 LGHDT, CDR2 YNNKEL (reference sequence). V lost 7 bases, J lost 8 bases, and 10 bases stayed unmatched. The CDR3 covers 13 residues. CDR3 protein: CASTGQDTRGYTF. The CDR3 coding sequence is TGTGCCAGCACAGGACAGGATACTAGGGGCTACACCTTC.

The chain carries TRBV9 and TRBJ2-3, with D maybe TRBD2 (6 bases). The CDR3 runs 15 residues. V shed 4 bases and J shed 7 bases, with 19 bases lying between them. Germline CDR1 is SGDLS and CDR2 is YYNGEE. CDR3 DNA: TGTGCCAGCAGCCCAGAGGAGGGAGAACGATATACGCAGTATTTT. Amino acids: CASSPEEGERYTQYF. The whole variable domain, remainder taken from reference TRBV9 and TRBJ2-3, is DSGVTQTPKHLITATGQRVTLRCSPRSGDLSVYWYQQSLDQGLQFLIQYYNGEERAKGNILERFSAQQFPDLHSELNLSSLELGDSALYFCASSPEEGERYTQYFGPGTRLTVL.